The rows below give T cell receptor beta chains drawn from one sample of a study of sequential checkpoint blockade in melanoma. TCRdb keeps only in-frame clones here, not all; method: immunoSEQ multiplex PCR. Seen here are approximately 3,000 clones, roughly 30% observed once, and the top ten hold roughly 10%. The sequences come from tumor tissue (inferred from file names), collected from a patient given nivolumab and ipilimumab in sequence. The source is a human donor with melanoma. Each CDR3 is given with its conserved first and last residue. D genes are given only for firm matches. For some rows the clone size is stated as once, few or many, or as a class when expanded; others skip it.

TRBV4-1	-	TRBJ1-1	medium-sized	TGCGCCAGCAGCCAATCGACAGGGAACACTGAAGCTTTCTTT	CASSQSTGNTEAFF
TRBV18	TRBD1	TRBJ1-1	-	TGTGCCAGCTCACAAGACAGGGTCTCGGAAGCTTTCTTT	CASSQDRVSEAFF
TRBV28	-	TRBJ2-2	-	TGTGCCAGCAGCTTGGAGATGAATTTGGGACTCGGGGAGCTGTTTTTT	CASSLEMNLGLGELFF
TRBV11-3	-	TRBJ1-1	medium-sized	TGTGCCAGCAGCTTAAGGGCCCGGGCCGCCGGGAACACTGAAGCTTTCTTT	CASSLRARAAGNTEAFF
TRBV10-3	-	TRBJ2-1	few	TGTGCCATCAGTGAGCGGGACCCGGCGACAGGTAATGAGCAGTTCTTC	CAISERDPATGNEQFF
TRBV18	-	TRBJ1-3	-	TGTGCCAGCTCACCACCCAACGGCCCCACGAGCTCTGGAAACACCATATATTTT	CASSPPNGPTSSGNTIYF
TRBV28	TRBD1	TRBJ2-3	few	TGTGCCAGCAGCCGCACACGTAAGGACAGGTCCGGGGATACGCAGTATTTT	CASSRTRKDRSGDTQYF
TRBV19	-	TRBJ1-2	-	TGTGCCAGTAGTCCCACGGGAACTAACTATGGCTACACCTTC	CASSPTGTNYGYTF
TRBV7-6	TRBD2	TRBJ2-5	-	TGTGCCAGCAGCGACGGGACTAGCGGAAGAGAGACCCAGTACTTC	CASSDGTSGRETQYF
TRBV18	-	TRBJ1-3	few	TGTGCCAGCTCACTCCGGGACGACAGAAACACCATATATTTT	CASSLRDDRNTIYF
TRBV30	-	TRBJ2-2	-	TGTGCCCTGGAGGTCTGGCCCGGCGGTAGACCGAGGATTAGCACCGGGGAGCTGTTTTTT	CALEVWPGGRPRISTGELFF
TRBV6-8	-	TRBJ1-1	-	TGTGCCAGCAGTATAGCAGTGAACACTGAAGCTTTCTTT	CASSIAVNTEAFF
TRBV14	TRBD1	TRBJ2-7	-	TGTGCCAGCAGCCAGACACCGGGACAGGGACTCTACGAGCAGTACTTC	CASSQTPGQGLYEQYF
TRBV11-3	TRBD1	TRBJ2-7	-	TGTGCCAGCAGCTTAGTGGGCAGGGGGCCTACCTACGAGCAGTACTTC	CASSLVGRGPTYEQYF
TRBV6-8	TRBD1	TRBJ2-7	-	TGTGCCAGCAGTTACTCTGGGGACAGCCTTTACGAGCAGTACTTC	CASSYSGDSLYEQYF